The 8 T cell receptor beta chains reported below all come from one sample, sequenced in a study of metastatic and nonmetastatic thyroid tumors. MiXCR re-clonotyped the PCR reads for TCRdb. The sample includes around 25,000 clones, 20% to 30% of them seen just once. Thyroid surgery was preceded by no treatment in any patient. The sample was blood. All receptors come from a female donor with papillary thyroid cancer or a benign thyroid nodule (not recorded which). Some clones in this sample may be carry-over from other donors' samples.

This clone was counted a few times. The chain couples TRBV28 to TRBJ2-2; D possibly corresponds to TRBD1 (5 bases). The CDR3 runs 13 residues. V lost 10 bases, J lost 7 bases, and 16 bases lay in between. Germline V gene sequence: CDR1 MDHEN, CDR2 SYDVKM. The CDR3 region has the DNA TGTGCCACCGACAGTGCCCTAGGCGGGGAGCTGTTTTTT. Its translation is CATDSALGGELFF. Using reference TRBV28 and TRBJ2-2 for the parts outside the CDR3, the full variable domain is DVKVTQSSRYLVKRTGEKVFLECVQDMDHENMFWYRQDPGLGLRLIYFSYDVKMKEKGDIPEGYSVSREKKERFSLILESASTNQTSMYLCATDSALGGELFFGEGSRLTVL.

A few counts support this clone. V usage is TRBV6-1 and J usage is TRBJ1-2; 10 positions match TRBD1. Losses at the gene ends were 6 bases for V and 7 bases for J; bases not matched to a gene: 17. The CDR3 is 17 residues long. Germline assignment: CDR1 MNHNS and CDR2 SASEGT. CDR3 loop: CASSHSPKGQGVGGYTF. The DNA of the CDR3 is TGTGCCAGCAGCCACTCACCAAAAGGACAGGGGGTTGGTGGCTACACCTTC.

This clone was observed many times. The chain recombines TRBV7-6 with TRBJ2-3, with D uncertain. Germline V gives CDR1 SGHVS, CDR2 FNYEAQ. This CDR3 contains 16 residues. Trimming pared 2 bases from V and 2 bases from J, leaving 14 bases between. The CDR3 is CASSLRTVQATDTQYF. In DNA form, the CDR3 reads TGTGCCAGCAGCTTAAGAACCGTTCAAGCCACAGATACGCAGTATTTT.

The chain recombines TRBV5-1 with TRBJ1-5; tentatively, D is TRBD1 (6 bases). The CDR3 runs 13 residues. V lost 0 bases and J lost 7, with 8 bases in between. The germline V gene has CDR1 SGHRS and CDR2 YFSETQ. The DNA of the CDR3 is TGCGCCAGCAGCTTGGCACAGGGACAGCCCCAGCATTTT. Translation: CASSLAQGQPQHF.

This chain uses TRBV4-1 with TRBJ1-2; D is undetermined. From germline, CDR1 is MGHRA and CDR2 YSYEKL. Trimming pared 0 bases from V and 4 bases from J, leaving 9 bases between. The CDR3 covers 14 residues. The CDR3 sequence is CASSQELRSYGYTF. Here the CDR3 DNA reads TGCGCCAGCAGCCAAGAACTCCGTTCCTATGGCTACACCTTC.

This clone qualifies as medium-sized. The V gene is TRBV28, the J gene TRBJ2-3; maybe TRBD2 (6 bases). CDR1 is MDHEN and CDR2 is SYDVKM in the germline V gene. The CDR3 sequence is 14 residues long. With 3 bases removed from V and 2 bases from J, the gap between germline ends came to 9 bases. DNA for the CDR3: TGTGCCAGCAGTTTGGGACTCATCACAGATACGCAGTATTTT. Its translation is CASSLGLITDTQYF.

By its share, this clone is medium-sized. V is TRBV2 and J is TRBJ1-3, with D possibly being TRBD1 (5 bases). The CDR3 is 13 residues long. CDR1 and CDR2 (germline): SNHLY, FYNNEI. Trimming left V 7 bases short and J 5 bases short, with 12 bases between. The CDR3 region is CASIRGGRNTIYF. CDR3 nucleotides: TGTGCCAGCATTCGGGGGGGAAGAAACACCATATATTTT.

This clone is categorized as medium-sized. The V call is TRBV12-3 or TRBV12-4, the J call TRBJ2-1, with D possibly TRBD1 on 6 matching bases. With 6 bases removed from V and 9 bases from J, the gap between germline ends came to 15 bases. This CDR3 comprises 13 residues. The CDR3 loop is CASSEGQSREQFF. CDR3 nucleotide sequence: TGTGCCAGCAGCGAAGGACAGTCTCGTGAGCAGTTCTTC.